These T cell receptor beta chains were read from a single sample in a study of cytotoxic CD8 clonotypes in ibrutinib-treated CLL. The assay was immunoSEQ multiplex PCR, and TCRdb's table has in-frame clones only and misses some. Of 150,000 or so clones in the sample, over 60% were seen once. The starting material was PBMCs, obtained after 12 months of ibrutinib treatment. Receptors were obtained from a human donor with chronic lymphocytic leukemia. The CDR3 runs from the conserved cysteine through the conserved F or W. Each record gives: CDR3 protein, clone size, V gene, D gene, J gene. D genes are given only for firm matches. A row's size may be missing; if present it is once, few, many or a size class.

cdr3_aa: CASSEFGTDYGYTF
clone_size: NA
v_call: TRBV25-1
d_call: TRBD1
j_call: TRBJ1-2

cdr3_aa: CASSYRYEQFF
clone_size: NA
v_call: TRBV7-2
d_call: NA
j_call: TRBJ2-1

cdr3_aa: CASSPTHGAGGEQYF
clone_size: once
v_call: TRBV7-7
d_call: NA
j_call: TRBJ2-7

cdr3_aa: CSARTGGGKLFF
clone_size: NA
v_call: TRBV29-1
d_call: TRBD1
j_call: TRBJ1-4

cdr3_aa: CATSRGGDTYNEQFF
clone_size: NA
v_call: TRBV15
d_call: NA
j_call: TRBJ2-1

cdr3_aa: CASTPDTEAFF
clone_size: NA
v_call: TRBV6-5
d_call: NA
j_call: TRBJ1-1

cdr3_aa: CASSKALFRASGYTF
clone_size: NA
v_call: TRBV21-1
d_call: NA
j_call: TRBJ1-2

cdr3_aa: CASSFRDRGLNEQYF
clone_size: NA
v_call: TRBV28
d_call: TRBD1
j_call: TRBJ2-7

cdr3_aa: CASSVAQPGQIYGYTF
clone_size: NA
v_call: TRBV9
d_call: TRBD1
j_call: TRBJ1-2

cdr3_aa: CASKQTATNEKLFF
clone_size: NA
v_call: TRBV6-5
d_call: NA
j_call: TRBJ1-4

cdr3_aa: CASSKQGWGEGTYNEQFF
clone_size: NA
v_call: TRBV11-3
d_call: TRBD2
j_call: TRBJ2-1

cdr3_aa: CASRAGEGGEKLFF
clone_size: NA
v_call: TRBV2
d_call: NA
j_call: TRBJ1-4

cdr3_aa: CASSYSSPDSNYGYTF
clone_size: NA
v_call: TRBV6-5
d_call: NA
j_call: TRBJ1-2

cdr3_aa: CASSLTGNTDTQYF
clone_size: NA
v_call: TRBV2
d_call: NA
j_call: TRBJ2-3

cdr3_aa: CASNTANRGPGNTIYF
clone_size: NA
v_call: TRBV28
d_call: TRBD1
j_call: TRBJ1-3

cdr3_aa: CATSRDSGTSGSSYEQYF
clone_size: NA
v_call: TRBV15
d_call: TRBD2
j_call: TRBJ2-7